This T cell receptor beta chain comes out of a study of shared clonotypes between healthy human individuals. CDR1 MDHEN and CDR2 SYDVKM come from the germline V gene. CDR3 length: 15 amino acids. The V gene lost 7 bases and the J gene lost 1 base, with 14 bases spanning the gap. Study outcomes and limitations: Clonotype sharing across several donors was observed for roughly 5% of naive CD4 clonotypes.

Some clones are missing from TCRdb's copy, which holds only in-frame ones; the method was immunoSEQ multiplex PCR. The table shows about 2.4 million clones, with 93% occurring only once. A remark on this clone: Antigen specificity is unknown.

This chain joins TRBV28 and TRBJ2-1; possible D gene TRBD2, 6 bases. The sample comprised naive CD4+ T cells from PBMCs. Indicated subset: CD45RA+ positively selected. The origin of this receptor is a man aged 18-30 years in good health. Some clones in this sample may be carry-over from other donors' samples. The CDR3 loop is CASTFLGGSYNEQFF. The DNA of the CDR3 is TGTGCCAGCACCTTCCTGGGGGGATCCTACAATGAGCAGTTCTTC.